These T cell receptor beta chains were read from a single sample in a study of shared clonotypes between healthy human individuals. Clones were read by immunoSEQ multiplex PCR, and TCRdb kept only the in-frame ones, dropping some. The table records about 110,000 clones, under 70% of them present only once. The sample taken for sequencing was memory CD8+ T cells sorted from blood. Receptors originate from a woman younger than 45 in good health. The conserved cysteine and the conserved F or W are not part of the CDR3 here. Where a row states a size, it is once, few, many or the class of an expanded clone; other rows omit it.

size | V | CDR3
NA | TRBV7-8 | ASTPTRDFSYEQY
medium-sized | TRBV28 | ASRLAGVGGNTEAF
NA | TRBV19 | ASSIALAGGDLSYNEQF
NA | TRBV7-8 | ASSSTRRGSSYNEQF
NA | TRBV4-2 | ASSLAGDSFSYEQY
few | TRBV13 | ASSLEGDRTYEQY
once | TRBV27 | ASSFGLPDTQY
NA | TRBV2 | ASSVQVGGAYEQY
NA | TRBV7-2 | ASSSRAYSGNTIY
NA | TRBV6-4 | ASSAGDSPGELF
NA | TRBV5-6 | ASSPRDRGLGIEAF
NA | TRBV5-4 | ASSLGTGWGYT
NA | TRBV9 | ASSSNSNRSQGALRYGYT
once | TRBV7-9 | ASEVIPGEQY
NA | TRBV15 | ATSRRTRRYSNQPQH
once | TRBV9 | ASIPGQGAGGANVLT
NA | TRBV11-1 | ASSETTTPSYEQY
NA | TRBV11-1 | ASSPADRTSEAF
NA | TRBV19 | ASSGAEAGKDEQY
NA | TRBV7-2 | ASSKTGPTYEQY
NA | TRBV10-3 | AISDTSDEQY
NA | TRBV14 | ASSQGYRGNTEAF
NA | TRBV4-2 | ASSQASGMPDTQY
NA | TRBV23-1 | ASSLIFRRNQPQH
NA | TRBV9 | ASSERQGPYEQY
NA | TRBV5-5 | ASSLWSGYEQY
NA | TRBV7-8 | ASGASGNPTDTQY
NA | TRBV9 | ASSDQTGRFEVTEAF
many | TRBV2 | ASSEAGGGLTISNQPQH
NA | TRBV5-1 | ASSLALRGGWTEAF
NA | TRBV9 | ASSVGGSQETQY
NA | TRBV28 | ASSFWDSVTSNTDTQY
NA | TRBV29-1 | SVVKGTYNEQF
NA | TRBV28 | ASRGDGTTYEQY
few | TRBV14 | ASSQVDATAF
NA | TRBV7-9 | ASSWTSGRERNEQF
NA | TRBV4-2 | ASSQVSGLNTEAF
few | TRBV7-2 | ASSPGTATGTQY
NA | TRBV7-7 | ASSLALFGEQY
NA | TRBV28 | ASSLLGWTAWGTEAF
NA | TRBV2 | ASSVQGFNEKLF
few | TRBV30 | AWGQGAGEAF